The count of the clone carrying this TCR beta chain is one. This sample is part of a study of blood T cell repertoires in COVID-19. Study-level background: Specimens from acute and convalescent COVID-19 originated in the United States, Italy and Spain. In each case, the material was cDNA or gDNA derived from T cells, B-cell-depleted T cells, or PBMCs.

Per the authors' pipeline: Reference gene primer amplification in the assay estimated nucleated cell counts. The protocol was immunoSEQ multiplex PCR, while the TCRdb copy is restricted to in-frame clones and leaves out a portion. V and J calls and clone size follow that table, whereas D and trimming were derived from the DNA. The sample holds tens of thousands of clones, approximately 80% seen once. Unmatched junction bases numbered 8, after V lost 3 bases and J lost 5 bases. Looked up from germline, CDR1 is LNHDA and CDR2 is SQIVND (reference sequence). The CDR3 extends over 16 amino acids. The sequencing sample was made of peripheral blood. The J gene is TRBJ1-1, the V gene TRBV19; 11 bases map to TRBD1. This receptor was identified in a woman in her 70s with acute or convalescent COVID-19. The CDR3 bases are TGTGCCAGTAGTATCCGGACAGGGGGCGCGGGTACTGAAGCTTTCTTT. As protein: CASSIRTGGAGTEAFF.